This is a list of T cell receptor beta chains from one sample in a study of blood T cells in healthy people across ages. TCRdb reprocessed the 5' RACE reads with MiXCR, giving one entry per CDR3 protein. The sample lists about 780,000 distinct CDR3 sequences, 46% occurring once. Material: blood. These receptors were obtained from a man older than 75 in good health. Both conserved end residues are part of each CDR3. The order of the fields is D gene, J gene, CDR3 length, V gene, CDR3 protein. A D gene is named only where the DNA matches it firmly.

>.|TRBJ2-1|16|TRBV24-1
CATSATEGGGYNEQFF
>.|TRBJ1-1|14|TRBV6-2/TRBV6-3
CASSSRTGSTEAFF
>.|TRBJ2-1|11|TRBV30
CAWKLPNEQFF
>.|TRBJ2-1|16|TRBV9
CASSVGTLPPYNEQFF
>TRBD1|TRBJ2-2|14|TRBV15
CATSETGDTGELFF
>TRBD2|TRBJ2-1|16|TRBV9
CASSPGTSGRWGEQFF
>.|TRBJ2-7|15|TRBV5-1
CASSLSTSPTYEQYF
>.|TRBJ2-3|16|TRBV4-3
CASSQDREDTIDTQYF
>.|TRBJ2-1|16|TRBV13
CASSLVMAGSYNEQFF
>.|TRBJ2-1|13|TRBV7-3
CASSLKGGVGQFF
>TRBD2|TRBJ2-3|14|TRBV25-1
CASSDPAGGDTQYF
>.|TRBJ2-7|14|TRBV11-2
CAGSLTDGDYEQYF
>TRBD2|TRBJ2-1|16|TRBV7-6
CASSHIAGAGGGEQFF
>.|TRBJ2-3|14|TRBV11-2
CASSLQSKTHTQYF
>.|TRBJ1-5|14|TRBV28
CASSDGVVRGLQHF
>.|TRBJ2-4|17|TRBV7-8
CASSLPRQAMAKNIQYF
>TRBD1|TRBJ2-5|16|TRBV7-2
CASSTHPPGQQETQYF
>.|TRBJ2-5|12|TRBV20-1
CSATTGSQTQYF
>TRBD2|TRBJ2-2|18|TRBV12-3/TRBV12-4
CASSWGLAGGSGTGELFF
>.|TRBJ2-7|16|TRBV7-8
CASSTVTGGLGYEQYF
>.|.|13|TRBV12-3/TRBV12-4
CASSFPGRNEQYF
>.|TRBJ2-3|16|TRBV6-2/TRBV6-3
CASIANPGRSTATQYF
>.|TRBJ2-7|13|TRBV6-6
CASSSGGLNEQYF
>.|TRBJ2-5|13|TRBV7-9
CASSLTTTETQYF
>TRBD2|TRBJ2-7|15|TRBV7-8
CASSLWGGSENIRYF
>TRBD2|TRBJ2-7|17|TRBV20-1
CSASDSGGGNLRSEQYF
>TRBD2|TRBJ2-3|18|TRBV7-9
CASSSPGTSGMGTDTQYF
>.|TRBJ2-1|16|TRBV6-6
CASSYPPSLTDNEQFF
>TRBD1|TRBJ2-3|16|TRBV6-5
CASSYPSGTGTDTQYF
>TRBD2|TRBJ2-3|17|TRBV5-1
CASSFQRGGRVTDTQYF
>.|TRBJ1-2|16|TRBV7-9
CASSSRMGRVNYGYTF
>TRBD2|TRBJ2-4|12|TRBV2
CASVGLANIQYF
>TRBD2|TRBJ2-1|17|TRBV29-1
CSARTSGRTPPWNEQFF
>TRBD1|TRBJ2-6|17|TRBV18
CASSLDRGSSGANVLTF
>.|TRBJ2-1|19|TRBV7-2
CASSLESPGRGKSYNEQFF
>TRBD2|.|13|TRBV5-5
CASTGTSEETQYF
>.|TRBJ1-5|14|TRBV12-3/TRBV12-4
CASSPGAASQPQHF
>.|TRBJ1-5|13|TRBV20-1
CSAGADSHQPQHF
>TRBD2|.|15|TRBV7-9
CASSRAQREYNEQYF
>.|TRBJ2-3|15|TRBV9
CASSTGRLSTDTQYF
>.|TRBJ2-5|14|TRBV20-1
CSARDVRGGETQYF
>TRBD2|TRBJ2-7|17|TRBV20-1
CSALGRTSGRISYEQYF
>.|TRBJ2-3|18|TRBV20-1
CSADPSGLSDLFTDTQYF
>TRBD2|TRBJ2-7|12|TRBV30
CAWSVREGDQYF
>.|TRBJ2-7|15|TRBV12-3/TRBV12-4
CASSLKRGIPYEQYF
>.|TRBJ1-5|13|TRBV27
CASNNLGSPTQHF
>TRBD1|TRBJ2-3|15|TRBV5-1
CASSFPGQGSDTQYF
>.|TRBJ1-3|15|TRBV27
CASGTQGITGNTIYF
>.|TRBJ2-5|15|TRBV5-1
CASSLSGLPTETQYF
>TRBD1|TRBJ1-6|15|TRBV7-2
CASTGQGTSNSPLHF
>.|TRBJ2-1|15|TRBV20-1
CSARDHGSSYNEQFF
>.|TRBJ2-7|14|TRBV29-1
CSADGVCFPYEQYF
>.|TRBJ2-7|13|TRBV29-1
CSVLGTGSYEQYF
>TRBD2|TRBJ2-1|19|TRBV6-5
CASSYRLAGGKSSYNEQFF
>.|TRBJ2-5|13|TRBV6-2/TRBV6-3
CASSSGFYETQYF
>.|TRBJ1-4|14|TRBV4-2
CASSLPPGNEKLFF
>TRBD1|TRBJ2-1|15|TRBV9
CASSVEGDRYNEQFF
>.|TRBJ2-7|12|TRBV7-2
CASSLRDGEQYF
>TRBD2|TRBJ2-5|16|TRBV20-1
CSARSGAGGLQETQYF
>TRBD2|TRBJ2-1|14|TRBV20-1
CSASDGGRVNEQFF